This T cell receptor (beta chain) was obtained from a study of blood T cell repertoires in COVID-19. In the source study's methods: Estimates of nucleated cell counts were drawn from the amplification of reference gene primers. Sequencing used immunoSEQ multiplex PCR; TCRdb keeps in-frame clones, though not all of them. V, J and clone size are those of that table, while D and trimming were read from the DNA. Among 200,000 to 300,000 clones listed, around four fifths were seen once. The CDR3 sequence is 13 residues long. The V end lost 1 base, the J end lost 8 bases, and 9 bases lay between the germline ends. Germline-derived CDR1 and CDR2 are SGHNT and YENEEA.

Sequenced input: peripheral blood. The clonotype originates from a woman aged 60-75 years with active or convalescent COVID-19. The chain has TRBV11-3 and TRBJ2-1; D perhaps matches TRBD2 (5 bases). The CDR3 nucleotides read TGTGCCAGCAGCTTAGCCCGGGGTTATGAGCAGTTCTTC. It specifies CASSLARGYEQFF.